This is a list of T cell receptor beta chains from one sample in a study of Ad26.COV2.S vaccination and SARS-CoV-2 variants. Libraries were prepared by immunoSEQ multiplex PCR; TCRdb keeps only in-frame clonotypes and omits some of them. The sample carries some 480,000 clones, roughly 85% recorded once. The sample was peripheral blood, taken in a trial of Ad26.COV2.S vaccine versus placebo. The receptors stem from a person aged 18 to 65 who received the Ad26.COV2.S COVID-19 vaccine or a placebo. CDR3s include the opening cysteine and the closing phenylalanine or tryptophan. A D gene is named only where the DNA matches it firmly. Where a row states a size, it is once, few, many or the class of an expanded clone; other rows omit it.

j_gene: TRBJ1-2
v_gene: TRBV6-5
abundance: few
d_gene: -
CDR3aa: CASSRGYGYTF
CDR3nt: TGTGCCAGCAGCCGCGGCTATGGCTACACCTTC

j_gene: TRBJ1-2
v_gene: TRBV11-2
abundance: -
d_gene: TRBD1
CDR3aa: CASSLDRTGGATHGYTF
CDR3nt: TGTGCCAGCAGCTTAGACAGGACAGGGGGCGCGACTCATGGCTACACCTTC

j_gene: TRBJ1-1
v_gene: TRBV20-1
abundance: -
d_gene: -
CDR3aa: CSAGGAGMNTEAFF
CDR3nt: TGCAGTGCTGGTGGGGCCGGGATGAACACTGAAGCTTTCTTT

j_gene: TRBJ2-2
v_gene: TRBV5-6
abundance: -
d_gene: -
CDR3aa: CASSLDTNDAGELFF
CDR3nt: TGTGCCAGCAGCTTAGACACCAACGACGCCGGGGAGCTGTTTTTT

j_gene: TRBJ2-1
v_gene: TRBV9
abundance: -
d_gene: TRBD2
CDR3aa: CASSVDPGSGRATISEQFF
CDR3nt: TGTGCCAGCAGCGTAGACCCGGGTAGCGGGAGGGCTACAATAAGTGAGCAGTTCTTC

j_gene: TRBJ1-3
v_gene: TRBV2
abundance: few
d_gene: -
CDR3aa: CASTLSRGTSGNTIYF
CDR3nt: TGTGCCAGCACTCTAAGCAGGGGTACGTCTGGAAACACCATATATTTT

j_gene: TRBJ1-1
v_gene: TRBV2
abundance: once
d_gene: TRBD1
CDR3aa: CASRARTGTDTEAFF
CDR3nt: TGTGCCAGCAGAGCCCGGACAGGGACGGACACTGAAGCTTTCTTT

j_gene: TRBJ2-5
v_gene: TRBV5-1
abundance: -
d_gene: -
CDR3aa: CASSPGGRGVEETQYF
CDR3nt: TGCGCCAGCAGCCCCGGGGGCCGGGGTGTAGAAGAGACCCAGTACTTC

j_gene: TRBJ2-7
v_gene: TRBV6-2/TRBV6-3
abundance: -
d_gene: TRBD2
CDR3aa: CASSYMASGAYEQYF
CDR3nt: TGTGCCAGCAGTTACATGGCTAGCGGAGCCTACGAGCAGTACTTC

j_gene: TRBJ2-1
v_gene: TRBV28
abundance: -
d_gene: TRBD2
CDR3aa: CASSLRAGGGYNEQFF
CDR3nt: TGTGCCAGCAGTTTAAGAGCGGGAGGAGGCTACAATGAGCAGTTCTTC

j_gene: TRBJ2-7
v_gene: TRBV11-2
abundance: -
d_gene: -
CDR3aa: CASSGRLEQYF
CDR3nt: TGTGCCAGCAGCGGCCGACTCGAGCAGTACTTC

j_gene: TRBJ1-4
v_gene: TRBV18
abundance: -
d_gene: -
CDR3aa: CASSPLRAGGAELFF
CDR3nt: TGTGCCAGCTCACCCCTCAGGGCTGGGGGGGCGGAACTGTTTTTT

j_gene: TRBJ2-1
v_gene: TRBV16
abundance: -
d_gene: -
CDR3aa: CASARNRANEQFF
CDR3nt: TGTGCCAGCGCAAGGAACCGGGCCAATGAGCAGTTCTTC

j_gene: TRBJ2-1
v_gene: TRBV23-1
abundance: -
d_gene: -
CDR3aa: CASSQWLGDASYNEQFF
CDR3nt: TGCGCCAGCAGTCAATGGTTGGGGGATGCCTCCTACAATGAGCAGTTCTTC

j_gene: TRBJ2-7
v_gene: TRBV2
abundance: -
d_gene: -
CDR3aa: CASSEQGPYEQYF
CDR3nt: TGTGCCAGCAGTGAGCAGGGCCCCTACGAGCAGTACTTC

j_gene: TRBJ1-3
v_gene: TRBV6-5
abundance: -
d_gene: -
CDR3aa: CASSFSGAGNTIYF
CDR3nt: TGTGCCAGCAGTTTCTCAGGGGCTGGAAACACCATATATTTT

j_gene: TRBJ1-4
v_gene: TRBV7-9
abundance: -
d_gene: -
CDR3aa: CASSLGDWVEKLFF
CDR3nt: TGTGCCAGCAGCTTAGGGGACTGGGTTGAAAAACTGTTTTTT

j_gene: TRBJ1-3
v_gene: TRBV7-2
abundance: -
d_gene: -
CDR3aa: CASSLWAGSSGNTIYF
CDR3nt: TGTGCCAGCAGCTTATGGGCAGGGTCGTCTGGAAACACCATATATTTT

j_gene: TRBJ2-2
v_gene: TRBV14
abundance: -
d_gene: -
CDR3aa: CASSPRAGGELFF
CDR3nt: TGTGCCAGCAGCCCACGAGCCGGTGGGGAGCTGTTTTTT

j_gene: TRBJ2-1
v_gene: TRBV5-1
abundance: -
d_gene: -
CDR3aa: CASSPTPGTLGYNEQFF
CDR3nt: TGCGCCAGCAGCCCTACTCCCGGGACCCTAGGGTACAATGAGCAGTTCTTC

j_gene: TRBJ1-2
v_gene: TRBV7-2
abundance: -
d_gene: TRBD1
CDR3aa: CASSLGQGAGYTF
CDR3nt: TGTGCCAGCAGCTTAGGACAGGGAGCTGGCTACACCTTC

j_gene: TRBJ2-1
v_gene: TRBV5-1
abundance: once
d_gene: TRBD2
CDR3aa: CASSLVSRGGVNNEQFF
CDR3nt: TGCGCCAGCAGCTTGGTCTCCCGGGGGGGGGTCAACAATGAGCAGTTCTTC

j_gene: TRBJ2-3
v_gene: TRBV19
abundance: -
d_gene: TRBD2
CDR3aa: CASSLRAGAVDTQYF
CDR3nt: TGTGCCAGTAGTTTACGAGCGGGAGCCGTAGATACGCAGTATTTT

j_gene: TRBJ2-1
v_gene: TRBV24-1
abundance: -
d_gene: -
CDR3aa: CATSDAVGRGGDEQFF
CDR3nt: TGTGCCACCAGTGATGCCGTCGGCCGGGGTGGTGATGAGCAGTTCTTC

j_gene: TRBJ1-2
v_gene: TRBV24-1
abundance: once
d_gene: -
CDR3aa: CATSDPRDGPNYGYTF
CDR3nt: TGTGCCACCAGTGATCCCCGGGACGGTCCTAACTATGGCTACACCTTC

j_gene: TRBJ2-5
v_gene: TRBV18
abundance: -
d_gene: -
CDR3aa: CASSPTNGRQETQYF
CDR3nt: TGTGCCAGCTCACCTACCAACGGGCGGCAAGAGACCCAGTACTTC

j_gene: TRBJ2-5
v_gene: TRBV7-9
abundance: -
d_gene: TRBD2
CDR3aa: CASSRLAGGMETQYF
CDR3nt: TGTGCCAGCAGCCGACTAGCGGGAGGCATGGAGACCCAGTACTTC

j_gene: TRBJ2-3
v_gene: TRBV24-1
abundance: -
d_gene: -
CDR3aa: CATSDLVTDTQYF
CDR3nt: TGTGCCACCAGTGATTTGGTCACAGATACGCAGTATTTT

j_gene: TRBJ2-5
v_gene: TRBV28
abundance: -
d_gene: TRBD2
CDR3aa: CASRARLAGGLWETQYF
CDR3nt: TGTGCCAGCAGGGCCCGACTAGCGGGAGGGCTTTGGGAGACCCAGTACTTC

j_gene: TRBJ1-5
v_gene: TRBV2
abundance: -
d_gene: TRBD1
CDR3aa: CASRVDRGSWPQHF
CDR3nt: TGTGCCAGCAGGGTTGACAGGGGGTCTTGGCCCCAGCATTTT

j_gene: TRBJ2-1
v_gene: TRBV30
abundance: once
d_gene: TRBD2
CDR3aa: CAWSGGGYEQFF
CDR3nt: TGTGCCTGGAGTGGGGGAGGGTATGAGCAGTTCTTC

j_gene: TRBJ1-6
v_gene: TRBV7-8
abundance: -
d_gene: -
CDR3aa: CASSLGSPLHF
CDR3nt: TGTGCCAGCAGCCTGGGGTCACCCCTCCACTTT

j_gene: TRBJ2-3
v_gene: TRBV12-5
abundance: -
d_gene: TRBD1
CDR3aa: CASGFGTESTDTQYF
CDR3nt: TGTGCTAGTGGTTTCGGGACAGAGAGCACAGATACGCAGTATTTT

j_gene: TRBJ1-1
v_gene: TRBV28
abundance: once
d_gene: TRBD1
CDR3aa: CASSLPTGVAAAEAFF
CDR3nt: TGTGCCAGCAGCCTGCCGACAGGGGTCGCGGCAGCTGAAGCTTTCTTT

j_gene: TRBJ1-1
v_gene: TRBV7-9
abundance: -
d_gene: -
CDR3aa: CASSPGKNTEAFF
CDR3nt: TGTGCCAGCAGCCCAGGGAAGAACACTGAAGCTTTCTTT

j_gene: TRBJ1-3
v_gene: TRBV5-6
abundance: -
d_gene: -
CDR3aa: CASSSPGLNSGNTIYF
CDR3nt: TGTGCCAGCAGCTCCCCTGGGCTTAACTCTGGAAACACCATATATTTT